The present T cell receptor beta chain was sequenced within a study of T cell responses to AZD1222 COVID-19 vaccine. Across the whole study: Second-dose intervals near 4 or 12 weeks were combined. Study observations and caveats: Spike-specific TCR breadth and depth were elevated following two AZD1222 doses. Most donors were white British, females outnumbered males, and clonal diversity was possibly underestimated.

Worth noting for this clone: Antigen specificity is unknown.

The data were produced by immunoSEQ multiplex PCR, yet TCRdb's version contains in-frame clones alone and is incomplete. The sample holds around 100,000 clones, 90% seen once. This CDR3 has 15 amino acids. CDR1 is SGHRS, CDR2 YFSETQ, per germline. V lost 4 bases to trimming and J lost 1 base, with 12 bases between them. The source material was peripheral blood, sampled on day 0 of AZD1222 vaccination. The rearrangement links TRBV5-1 to TRBJ2-1; tentative D call: TRBD1 (5 bases). This sequence was found in an adult in good health. DNA of the CDR3: TGCGCCAGCAGCCTTCTCCAGGGATCCTACAATGAGCAGTTCTTC. Protein product: CASSLLQGSYNEQFF.